These 27 T cell receptor beta chains share one sample of origin, sequenced in a study of PD-1 blockade in classical Hodgkin lymphoma (dated by TCRdb to 2018 to 2021). In light of the paper, this sample's time point label describes: cycle 1 day 1 (C1D1), immediately before nivolumab initiation. Every trial patient had relapsed after autologous stem cell transplantation, and cohorts A, B and C differed in prior brentuximab vedotin exposure. The library was prepared using the immunoSEQ multiplex PCR assay. The table was pulled from immuneACCESS by TCRdb, which kept in-frame rearrangements only. Such tables lose some clones; where checked, under half of the loss comes from unresolved V genes, and the rest has no known cause. For this sample the table gives 10,000 to 15,000 clones, of which around 92% were detected only once. About 10% of the sample lies in the top ten. This sample comprised peripheral blood mononuclear cells (PBMCs), obtained at baseline. The receptors come from a human donor with classical Hodgkin lymphoma.

The chain uses TRBV9 and TRBJ1-2; D perhaps matches TRBD1 (5 bases). The length of the CDR3 is 14 residues. Trimming stripped 1 base from V and 3 bases from J, with 10 bases between. The germline CDR1 and CDR2 sequences are SGDLS and YYNGEE. CDR3 sequence (DNA): TGTGCCAGCAGCGTATTGACAGCTGACTATGGCTACACCTTC. It is translated as CASSVLTADYGYTF.

The chain recombines TRBV5-6 with TRBJ1-5, with D tentatively TRBD1 (6 bases). The CDR3 runs to 15 residues. Trimming pared 4 bases from V and 5 bases from J, leaving 16 bases between. Germline lookup yields CDR1 SGHDT and CDR2 YYEEEE. The CDR3 region has the DNA TGTGCCAGCAGCAGGTCAGGGGCTCCCCATCAGCCCCAGCATTTT. Translated, it gives CASSRSGAPHQPQHF. The whole variable domain, remainder taken from reference TRBV5-6 and TRBJ1-5, is DAGVTQSPTHLIKTRGQQVTLRCSPKSGHDTVSWYQQALGQGPQFIFQYYEEEERQRGNFPDRFSGHQFPNYSSELNVNALLLGDSALYLCASSRSGAPHQPQHFGDGTRLSIL.

This clone was observed once. The chain joins TRBV19 to TRBJ1-4, with unresolved D. This CDR3 comprises 16 residues. Germline loops: CDR1 LNHDA, CDR2 SQIVND (reference sequence). The V end lost 5 bases, the J end lost 4 bases, and 17 bases lay between the germline ends. DNA for the CDR3: TGTGCCAGTAGTGCCCCCCGGACGGAAGATAATGAAAAACTGTTTTTT. Translating gives CASSAPRTEDNEKLFF.

The genes are TRBV19 and TRBJ1-4; TRBD1 is a possible D gene (6 bases). The germline CDR1 and CDR2 sequences are LNHDA and SQIVND (reference sequence). The CDR3 loop spans 18 amino acids. V was clipped by 3 bases and J by 2 bases, with 19 bases between them. The CDR3 DNA reads TGTGCCAGTAGTATGATGGCGGGGGGCGGTCGTACTAATGAAAAACTGTTTTTT. Protein product: CASSMMAGGGRTNEKLFF.

The genes are TRBV7-8 and TRBJ1-5; D remains unclear. This CDR3 is built from 13 residues. The germline V gene has CDR1 SGHVS and CDR2 FQNEAQ. Trimming left V 1 base short and J 0 bases short, with 1 base between. This CDR3 is CASSLVSNQPQHF. In DNA, the CDR3 is TGTGCCAGCAGCTTAGTTAGCAATCAGCCCCAGCATTTT.

The chain links TRBV6-5 to TRBJ2-3; a possible D gene is TRBD2 (6 bases). This CDR3 has 13 amino acids. The V gene's germline CDR1 is MNHEY and CDR2 SVGAGI. Deletions cut 7 bases from V and 3 bases from J, with 11 bases between. CDR3 nucleotides: TGTGCCAGCACGGCGGCGGGGACAGATACGCAGTATTTT. This sequence encodes CASTAAGTDTQYF.

V gene TRBV6-6 combines with J gene TRBJ2-5, with D perhaps TRBD2 (6 bases). Germline V gene data show CDR1 as MNHNY and CDR2 as SVGAGI (reference sequence). V shed 6 bases and J shed 7 bases, with 12 bases lying between them. The CDR3 loop spans 12 amino acids. CDR3 sequence: CASSPRLGTQYF. For the CDR3, the DNA is TGTGCCAGCAGCCCCCGACTAGGGACCCAGTACTTC.

V usage is TRBV2 and J usage is TRBJ2-7; D uncertain. This CDR3 spans 14 amino acids. V lost 7 bases to trimming and J lost 2 bases, with 15 bases between them. In germline, CDR1 is SNHLY, CDR2 FYNNEI. The CDR3 nucleotides read TGTGCCAGCACTCGACGGACGGCTGCCTACGAGCAGTACTTC. Translation gives CASTRRTAAYEQYF. Drawing the rest from reference TRBV2 and TRBJ2-7, the complete variable domain is EPEVTQTPSHQVTQMGQEVILRCVPISNHLYFYWYRQILGQKVEFLVSFYNNEISEKSEIFDDQFSVERPDGSNFTLKIRSTKLEDSAMYFCASTRRTAAYEQYFGPGTRLTVT.

The chain uses TRBV28 and TRBJ2-7; TRBD1 matches 11 bases. The V gene's germline CDR1 is MDHEN and CDR2 SYDVKM. This CDR3 has 14 residues. With V trimmed by 3 bases and J by 5 bases, 3 bases remained unmatched. CDR3 protein: CASSLGTGGHEQYF. The CDR3, as DNA: TGTGCCAGCAGTTTGGGGACAGGGGGTCACGAGCAGTACTTC.

The V gene is TRBV5-1, the J gene TRBJ1-1; no clear D gene. Trimming pared 0 bases from V and 6 bases from J, leaving 9 bases between. Per the germline V gene, CDR1 is SGHRS and CDR2 is YFSETQ. The CDR3 spans 13 residues. CDR3 in amino acids: CASSLEGFPEAFF. In nucleotides, the CDR3 is TGCGCCAGCAGCTTGGAAGGGTTTCCTGAAGCTTTCTTT.

The chain employs TRBV27 and TRBJ1-5; 9 nucleotides line up with TRBD1. After removal of 5 bases from V and 5 bases from J, the junction contained 4 bases not matched to a gene. The CDR3 is 14 residues long. CDR1 and CDR2 from the germline V gene are MNHEY and SMNVEV (reference sequence). CDR3 DNA: TGTGCCAGCAGTCTGGGACAGGGATATCAGCCCCAGCATTTT. Translating gives CASSLGQGYQPQHF.

This sequence joins TRBV5-1 and TRBJ1-1; D call uncertain. Germline V gene data show CDR1 as SGHRS and CDR2 as YFSETQ. Trimming left V 4 bases short and J 1 base short, with 11 bases between. CDR3 length: 14 amino acids. The CDR3 DNA follows: TGCGCCAGCAGCACCATACCGACGAACACTGAAGCTTTCTTT. It encodes CASSTIPTNTEAFF.

The CDR3 sequence: CAANQGPGIAFF. In DNA form, the CDR3 reads TGTGCCGCAAACCAGGGGCCGGGTATAGCTTTCTTT. The chain employs TRBV6-5 and TRBJ1-1; D may be TRBD1 (6 bases). The CDR3 is made up of 12 amino acids. CDR1 and CDR2 (germline): MNHEY, SVGAGI. V gave up 11 bases and J gave up 10 bases, with 20 bases separating them.

This clone was seen a few times. The V gene is TRBV29-1, the J gene TRBJ2-7; no reliable D call. This CDR3 comprises 11 residues. Germline lookup yields CDR1 SQVTM and CDR2 ANQGSEA. Trimming removed 5 bases from V and 3 bases from J, with 8 bases in between. CDR3 region: CSVSDNYEQYF. CDR3 coding DNA: TGCAGCGTTTCCGACAACTACGAGCAGTACTTC.

This clone has just a few counts. CDR3 sequence (DNA): TGTGCCAGCAGCTTAGCAACCGGTGGCAGTCGCGCCACTACACCCCTCCACTTT. Protein product: CASSLATGGSRATTPLHF. The chain couples TRBV11-1 to TRBJ1-6, with D uncertain. This CDR3 is 18 amino acids long. Per the germline V gene, CDR1 is SGHAT and CDR2 is FQDESV (reference sequence). V was clipped by 0 bases and J by 11 bases, with 23 bases between them.

The chain employs TRBV6-5 and TRBJ2-1; tentative D call: TRBD1 (6 bases). This CDR3 contains 16 residues. Trimming took 2 bases from V and 7 from J, leaving 18 bases between them. Germline V gene data show CDR1 as MNHEY and CDR2 as SVGAGI. This CDR3 is CASSYGAAQGENEQFF. The DNA for the CDR3 is TGTGCCAGCAGTTACGGGGCGGCACAGGGCGAGAATGAGCAGTTCTTC.

This chain joins TRBV5-1 and TRBJ1-1, with D unresolved. The CDR3 loop spans 12 amino acids. V was trimmed by 3 bases and J by 1 base, leaving 4 bases between them. Germline CDR1 and CDR2: SGHRS and YFSETQ. CDR3 loop: CASSSQNTEAFF. CDR3 bases: TGCGCCAGCAGCTCTCAGAACACTGAAGCTTTCTTT.

The chain uses TRBV4-1 and TRBJ2-2; 10 nucleotides align to TRBD1. This CDR3 is built from 17 residues. The V and J ends lost 0 bases and 9 bases, in that order; junction bases with no gene match: 10. Germline loops: CDR1 MGHRA, CDR2 YSYEKL. The CDR3 DNA reads as TGCGCCAGCAGCCAAGAAGGCCCCGGGACAGGGGCACGGGAGCTGTTTTTT. Its translation: CASSQEGPGTGARELFF.

V and J are TRBV5-1 and TRBJ2-7; perhaps TRBD2 as D (5 bases). Deletions cut 4 bases from V and 2 bases from J, with 10 bases between. This CDR3 contains 13 residues. Per the germline V gene, CDR1 is SGHRS and CDR2 is YFSETQ. CDR3 nucleotide sequence: TGCGCCAGCAGCCCCGAGGGAGCCTACGAGCAGTACTTC. Translating it yields CASSPEGAYEQYF.

This chain connects TRBV6-6 to TRBJ1-1; unclear D gene. V was pared by 11 bases and J by 4 bases, with 5 bases between. CDR3 size: 9 residues. The V gene's germline CDR1 is MNHNY and CDR2 SVGAGI (reference sequence). The CDR3 nucleotides read TGTGCCGTGGGCACTGAAGCTTTCTTT. Translated, it gives CAVGTEAFF.

The rearrangement uses TRBV9 and TRBJ1-1; the D gene is possibly TRBD1 (6 bases). With 3 bases removed from V and 0 bases from J, the gap between germline ends came to 15 bases. This CDR3 has 16 residues. Germline lookup yields CDR1 SGDLS and CDR2 YYNGEE. This chain's CDR3 is CASSEPGDWVNTEAFF. CDR3 nucleotide sequence: TGTGCCAGCAGCGAACCAGGGGATTGGGTGAACACTGAAGCTTTCTTT.

This chain joins TRBV7-3 and TRBJ1-1; TRBD1 agrees at 8 bases. This CDR3 is built from 14 residues. Trimming took 4 bases from V and 4 from J; bases not matched to a gene: 5. Germline V gives CDR1 SGHTA, CDR2 FQGTGA. This CDR3 reads CASSSAGGGTEAFF. The CDR3 region has the DNA TGTGCCAGCAGCTCGGCAGGGGGCGGCACTGAAGCTTTCTTT.

The chain uses TRBV5-1 and TRBJ2-1; D unresolved. Trimming took off 2 bases at V and 2 bases at J, with 8 bases between the two ends. CDR3 length: 14 residues. Germline assignment: CDR1 SGHRS and CDR2 YFSETQ. The CDR3 reads CASSFKGTYNEQFF. DNA of the CDR3: TGCGCCAGCAGCTTCAAGGGAACCTACAATGAGCAGTTCTTC.

The J gene is TRBJ2-3, the V gene TRBV5-4; 10 bases match TRBD2. The trim removed 4 bases at V and 3 bases at J, leaving 8 bases unmatched. The CDR3 loop spans 16 amino acids. Germline V gene lookup returns CDR1 SGHNT and CDR2 YYREEE (reference sequence). CDR3 coding DNA: TGTGCCAGCAGCAGAGCGGGGGGGGAGATGACAGATACGCAGTATTTT. Its translation: CASSRAGGEMTDTQYF.

The chain recombines TRBV19 with TRBJ2-3, with D perhaps matching TRBD1 or TRBD2 (7 bases each). V was clipped by 3 bases and J by 3 bases, with 16 bases between them. The CDR3 is 16 residues long. Per germline, CDR1 LNHDA and CDR2 SQIVND (reference sequence). The DNA of the CDR3 is TGTGCCAGTAGTATCCCCAGGGGGGGGGCAACAGATACGCAGTATTTT. It translates to CASSIPRGGATDTQYF.

In DNA form, the CDR3 reads TGTGCCAGCAATACAGCGAACACCGGGGAGCTGTTTTTT. It encodes CASNTANTGELFF. V usage is TRBV2 and J usage is TRBJ2-2; D uncertain. Trimming cost V 7 bases and J 0 bases, with 6 bases left between them. This CDR3 has 13 amino acids. The V gene's germline CDR1 is SNHLY and CDR2 FYNNEI.

The V gene is TRBV6-6, the J gene TRBJ2-7; 9 bases fit TRBD1. Trimming took 6 bases from V and 5 from J; bases not matched to a gene: 11. Germline CDR1 and CDR2: MNHNY and SVGAGI (reference sequence). The CDR3 spans 15 residues. CDR3 bases: TGTGCCAGCAGCTATCGATGGACAGGGGACGACGAGCAGTACTTC. Its translation: CASSYRWTGDDEQYF.